Listed below are T cell receptor beta chains from one sample, sequenced in a study of blood T cell repertoires in COVID-19. The assay was immunoSEQ multiplex PCR, and TCRdb's table has in-frame clones only and misses some. The table includes over 200,000 clones, approximately 89% detected once. Sequenced: PBMCs or T cells enriched from blood (not recorded which). The source is a woman in her twenties or thirties with acute COVID-19. The CDR3 runs from the conserved cysteine through the conserved F or W. D genes are given only for firm matches. Only part of the rows carry a size: once, few, many, or a class if the clone is expanded.

clone size: -; J gene: TRBJ1-5; V gene: TRBV4-1; D gene: -; CDR3 length: 15; CDR3 protein: CASSQDRTVNQPQHF; CDR3 DNA: TGCGCCAGCAGCCAAGATCGAACGGTAAATCAGCCCCAGCATTTT
clone size: -; J gene: TRBJ1-2; V gene: TRBV19; D gene: -; CDR3 length: 15; CDR3 protein: CASSIALGPNYGYTF; CDR3 DNA: TGTGCCAGTAGTATAGCCCTGGGGCCTAACTATGGCTACACCTTC
clone size: -; J gene: TRBJ2-5; V gene: TRBV7-2; D gene: TRBD2; CDR3 length: 16; CDR3 protein: CASSLARASGEETQYF; CDR3 DNA: TGTGCCAGCAGCTTAGCGAGGGCTAGCGGGGAGGAGACCCAGTACTTC
clone size: -; J gene: TRBJ1-4; V gene: TRBV30; D gene: -; CDR3 length: 16; CDR3 protein: CAWSDNRGGTNEKLFF; CDR3 DNA: TGTGCCTGGAGTGATAACCGAGGGGGAACTAATGAAAAACTGTTTTTT
clone size: -; J gene: TRBJ1-2; V gene: TRBV27; D gene: -; CDR3 length: 13; CDR3 protein: CASSLDSNYGYTF; CDR3 DNA: TGTGCCAGCAGTCTAGACAGCAACTATGGCTACACCTTC
clone size: -; J gene: TRBJ1-5; V gene: TRBV11-2; D gene: -; CDR3 length: 14; CDR3 protein: CASSPGVETQPQHF; CDR3 DNA: TGTGCCAGCAGCCCGGGGGTGGAGACTCAGCCCCAGCATTTT
clone size: -; J gene: TRBJ1-5; V gene: TRBV18; D gene: -; CDR3 length: 14; CDR3 protein: CASSPDISNQPQHF; CDR3 DNA: TGTGCCAGCTCACCAGACATTAGCAATCAGCCCCAGCATTTT
clone size: many; J gene: TRBJ2-3; V gene: TRBV4-2; D gene: TRBD2; CDR3 length: 15; CDR3 protein: CASSQESGGTDTQYF; CDR3 DNA: TGTGCCAGCAGCCAAGAAAGCGGGGGGACAGATACGCAGTATTTT
clone size: -; J gene: TRBJ1-1; V gene: TRBV18; D gene: -; CDR3 length: 16; CDR3 protein: CASSPLAGDINTEAFF; CDR3 DNA: TGTGCCAGCTCCCCCCTAGCGGGGGACATCAACACTGAAGCTTTCTTT
clone size: few; J gene: TRBJ2-1; V gene: TRBV4-2; D gene: -; CDR3 length: 13; CDR3 protein: CASSIFPGNEQFF; CDR3 DNA: TGTGCCAGCAGCATTTTTCCAGGGAATGAGCAGTTCTTC
clone size: -; J gene: TRBJ1-1; V gene: TRBV29-1; D gene: -; CDR3 length: 16; CDR3 protein: CSVEGGYQGMNTEAFF; CDR3 DNA: TGCAGCGTTGAAGGGGGCTATCAGGGGATGAATACTGAAGCTTTCTTT
clone size: -; J gene: TRBJ1-2; V gene: TRBV28; D gene: -; CDR3 length: 13; CDR3 protein: CASSVDSSRGYTF; CDR3 DNA: TGTGCCAGCAGCGTCGACAGTTCTCGTGGCTACACCTTC
clone size: -; J gene: TRBJ2-1; V gene: TRBV2; D gene: TRBD2; CDR3 length: 14; CDR3 protein: CASSRGGNYNEQFF; CDR3 DNA: TGTGCCAGCAGTCGCGGGGGGAACTACAATGAGCAGTTCTTC
clone size: few; J gene: TRBJ2-7; V gene: TRBV27; D gene: TRBD2; CDR3 length: 15; CDR3 protein: CASSPLGGGRYEQYF; CDR3 DNA: TGTGCCAGCAGTCCCCTCGGGGGGGGGCGGTACGAGCAGTACTTC
clone size: -; J gene: TRBJ1-1; V gene: TRBV4-3; D gene: -; CDR3 length: 13; CDR3 protein: CASSQEIPNAAFF; CDR3 DNA: TGCGCCAGCAGCCAAGAAATTCCTAATGCCGCTTTCTTT
clone size: -; J gene: TRBJ1-5; V gene: TRBV2; D gene: TRBD1; CDR3 length: 13; CDR3 protein: CASRRDSEQPQHF; CDR3 DNA: TGTGCCAGCAGGCGGGACAGTGAACAGCCCCAGCATTTT
clone size: once; J gene: TRBJ1-2; V gene: TRBV12-3/TRBV12-4; D gene: -; CDR3 length: 13; CDR3 protein: CASSDPAGSGYTF; CDR3 DNA: TGTGCCAGCAGTGACCCCGCGGGAAGCGGCTACACCTTC
clone size: -; J gene: TRBJ2-7; V gene: TRBV28; D gene: TRBD1; CDR3 length: 16; CDR3 protein: CASSPPGQGRSHEQYF; CDR3 DNA: TGTGCCAGCAGTCCACCGGGACAGGGGAGGTCCCACGAGCAGTACTTC
clone size: -; J gene: TRBJ1-2; V gene: TRBV21-1; D gene: -; CDR3 length: 13; CDR3 protein: CASSKALGGGYTF; CDR3 DNA: TGTGCCAGCAGCAAAGCGCTAGGGGGTGGCTACACCTTC
clone size: -; J gene: TRBJ1-1; V gene: TRBV5-1; D gene: -; CDR3 length: 14; CDR3 protein: CASSFGTGFSEAFF; CDR3 DNA: TGCGCCAGCAGTTTTGGTACAGGGTTTTCTGAAGCTTTCTTT
clone size: -; J gene: TRBJ1-2; V gene: TRBV29-1; D gene: -; CDR3 length: 11; CDR3 protein: CSVGGDYGYTF; CDR3 DNA: TGCAGTGTCGGGGGAGACTATGGCTACACCTTC
clone size: -; J gene: TRBJ2-7; V gene: TRBV7-2; D gene: -; CDR3 length: 15; CDR3 protein: CASSLAFSSGYEQYF; CDR3 DNA: TGTGCCAGCAGCTTAGCGTTCTCTTCAGGGTACGAGCAGTACTTC
clone size: -; J gene: TRBJ1-5; V gene: TRBV30; D gene: -; CDR3 length: 13; CDR3 protein: CAWSGQVDQPQHF; CDR3 DNA: TGTGCCTGGAGTGGACAAGTCGATCAGCCCCAGCATTTT
clone size: -; J gene: TRBJ1-3; V gene: TRBV10-2; D gene: -; CDR3 length: 13; CDR3 protein: CASSDSSGNTIYF; CDR3 DNA: TGCGCCAGCAGCGACAGCTCTGGAAACACCATATATTTT
clone size: -; J gene: TRBJ1-6; V gene: TRBV30; D gene: TRBD1; CDR3 length: 15; CDR3 protein: CAWRTPDRVESPLHF; CDR3 DNA: TGTGCCTGGAGAACCCCCGACAGGGTGGAATCACCCCTCCACTTT
clone size: -; J gene: TRBJ2-1; V gene: TRBV2; D gene: TRBD1; CDR3 length: 14; CDR3 protein: CASRPRGRGNEQFF; CDR3 DNA: TGTGCCAGCAGACCTAGGGGGCGCGGCAATGAGCAGTTCTTC
clone size: -; J gene: TRBJ2-3; V gene: TRBV7-2; D gene: -; CDR3 length: 15; CDR3 protein: CASSFEGGVTDTQYF; CDR3 DNA: TGTGCCAGCAGCTTTGAGGGAGGCGTCACAGATACGCAGTATTTT
clone size: -; J gene: TRBJ1-2; V gene: TRBV30; D gene: -; CDR3 length: 12; CDR3 protein: CAWTWGDYGYTF; CDR3 DNA: TGTGCCTGGACCTGGGGGGACTATGGCTACACCTTC
clone size: -; J gene: TRBJ2-1; V gene: TRBV15; D gene: TRBD2; CDR3 length: 15; CDR3 protein: CATSRDLAGRNEQFF; CDR3 DNA: TGTGCCACCAGCAGAGACCTAGCGGGGCGGAATGAGCAGTTCTTC
clone size: -; J gene: TRBJ1-4; V gene: TRBV5-6; D gene: -; CDR3 length: 12; CDR3 protein: CASSLLSEKLFF; CDR3 DNA: TGTGCCAGCAGCTTGCTTAGTGAAAAACTGTTTTTT
clone size: -; J gene: TRBJ2-7; V gene: TRBV7-9; D gene: TRBD1; CDR3 length: 14; CDR3 protein: CASSYRGQIYEQYF; CDR3 DNA: TGTGCCAGCAGCTACAGGGGGCAGATCTACGAGCAGTACTTC
clone size: once; J gene: TRBJ2-2; V gene: TRBV6-5; D gene: TRBD1; CDR3 length: 15; CDR3 protein: CASNRQGANTGELFF; CDR3 DNA: TGTGCCAGCAATAGACAGGGAGCGAACACCGGGGAGCTGTTTTTT
clone size: -; J gene: TRBJ1-4; V gene: TRBV30; D gene: TRBD1; CDR3 length: 15; CDR3 protein: CAWSRQGATNEKLFF; CDR3 DNA: TGTGCCTGGAGTCGACAGGGGGCAACTAATGAAAAACTGTTTTTT
clone size: few; J gene: TRBJ1-6; V gene: TRBV29-1; D gene: -; CDR3 length: 14; CDR3 protein: CSAQAGGYNSPLHF; CDR3 DNA: TGCAGCGCCCAGGCGGGGGGCTATAATTCACCCCTCCACTTT
clone size: -; J gene: TRBJ2-2; V gene: TRBV9; D gene: TRBD2; CDR3 length: 17; CDR3 protein: CASSVAPGLAGTGELFF; CDR3 DNA: TGTGCCAGCAGCGTGGCCCCGGGACTAGCCGGAACCGGGGAGCTGTTTTTT
clone size: -; J gene: TRBJ1-2; V gene: TRBV7-6; D gene: -; CDR3 length: 17; CDR3 protein: CASGSPPQVYGDYGYTF; CDR3 DNA: TGTGCCAGCGGATCACCTCCACAGGTGTATGGTGACTATGGCTACACCTTC
clone size: -; J gene: TRBJ1-2; V gene: TRBV5-6; D gene: -; CDR3 length: 12; CDR3 protein: CASSSQDRGYTF; CDR3 DNA: TGTGCCAGCAGCTCACAAGACAGAGGCTACACCTTC
clone size: -; J gene: TRBJ1-2; V gene: TRBV6-1; D gene: TRBD1; CDR3 length: 16; CDR3 protein: CASSEALGQGALGYTF; CDR3 DNA: TGTGCCAGCAGTGAAGCGCTAGGACAGGGGGCGCTGGGCTACACCTTC
clone size: -; J gene: TRBJ2-3; V gene: TRBV6-5; D gene: TRBD2; CDR3 length: 15; CDR3 protein: CASSYLRGVKDTQYF; CDR3 DNA: TGTGCCAGCAGTTACTTGCGGGGGGTAAAGGATACGCAGTATTTT
clone size: -; J gene: TRBJ2-1; V gene: TRBV7-3; D gene: -; CDR3 length: 11; CDR3 protein: CASSPGNEQFF; CDR3 DNA: TGTGCCAGCAGCCCAGGGAATGAGCAGTTCTTC
clone size: -; J gene: TRBJ1-1; V gene: TRBV27; D gene: -; CDR3 length: 14; CDR3 protein: CASSSWGGTLEAFF; CDR3 DNA: TGTGCCAGCAGTTCTTGGGGGGGGACCCTTGAAGCTTTCTTT
clone size: -; J gene: TRBJ2-3; V gene: TRBV4-3; D gene: TRBD2; CDR3 length: 15; CDR3 protein: CASSQDGTRTDTQYF; CDR3 DNA: TGCGCCAGCAGCCAAGATGGGACTAGAACAGATACGCAGTATTTT
clone size: -; J gene: TRBJ2-7; V gene: TRBV27; D gene: TRBD1; CDR3 length: 15; CDR3 protein: CASSFTGGAVYEQYF; CDR3 DNA: TGTGCCAGCAGTTTTACAGGGGGCGCGGTCTACGAGCAGTACTTC
clone size: -; J gene: TRBJ1-5; V gene: TRBV7-8; D gene: -; CDR3 length: 14; CDR3 protein: CASSLARAPQPQHF; CDR3 DNA: TGTGCCAGCAGCTTAGCCAGGGCCCCTCAGCCCCAGCATTTT
clone size: -; J gene: TRBJ2-7; V gene: TRBV4-3; D gene: TRBD2; CDR3 length: 16; CDR3 protein: CASSQALATHWYEQYF; CDR3 DNA: TGCGCCAGCAGCCAAGCACTAGCGACCCATTGGTACGAGCAGTACTTC